These 13 T cell receptor beta chains originate from one sample sequenced in a study of T cell responses to AZD1222 COVID-19 vaccine. Produced via immunoSEQ multiplex PCR; TCRdb's table is partial and in-frame only. The table has some 150,000 clones, about nine tenths seen once. Source: peripheral blood, taken on day 0 of AZD1222 vaccination. The receptor source for this set is an adult in good health.

This sequence joins TRBV5-4 and TRBJ1-1; D remains ambiguous. Germline V gives CDR1 SGHNT, CDR2 YYREEE (reference sequence). V was cut by 4 bases and J by 2 bases, with 12 bases left in between. The CDR3 is made up of 14 amino acids. The CDR3: CASSLRRSNTEAFF. The CDR3 region has the DNA TGTGCCAGCAGCCTAAGACGGAGCAACACTGAAGCTTTCTTT.

The chain links TRBV5-1 to TRBJ2-3; TRBD2 might be the D (5 bases). Germline CDR1 and CDR2: SGHRS and YFSETQ. There are 13 residues in the CDR3. V was cut by 5 bases and J by 1 base, with 8 bases left in between. The CDR3 protein is CASRGSGTDTQYF. CDR3 DNA sequence: TGCGCCAGCAGGGGTAGCGGCACAGATACGCAGTATTTT.

The V and J genes are TRBV25-1 and TRBJ2-5; 10 bases align to TRBD1. This CDR3 is built from 15 residues. V trimming: 4 bases; J trimming: 4 bases; junction bases outside the gene matches: 6. Germline assignment: CDR1 MGHDK and CDR2 SYGVNS. The CDR3 region has the DNA TGTGCCAGCAGTGCACCGCGACAGGGGGCAGAGACCCAGTACTTC. Translated: CASSAPRQGAETQYF. Full variable domain (rest looked up from reference TRBV25-1 and TRBJ2-5): EADIYQTPRYLVIGTGKKITLECSQTMGHDKMYWYQQDPGMELHLIHYSYGVNSTEKGDLSSESTVSRIRTEHFPLTLESARPSHTSQYLCASSAPRQGAETQYFGPGTRLLVL.

The chain combines TRBV27 with TRBJ2-7; D not resolved. This CDR3 region has 13 residues. Germline V gives CDR1 MNHEY, CDR2 SMNVEV (reference sequence). V lost 5 bases, J lost 5 bases, and 13 bases lay in between. The CDR3 region has the DNA TGTGCCAGCAGTCCCTGGTACGACAACGAGCAGTACTTC. This encodes CASSPWYDNEQYF.

The chain joins TRBV7-2 to TRBJ1-1; 8 bases are shared with TRBD1. CDR1 is SGHTA and CDR2 is FQGNSA in the germline V gene. This CDR3 contains 14 residues. J lost 4 bases, V lost 2 bases, and 3 bases had no gene match. Here the CDR3 DNA reads TGTGCCAGCAGCTTATCAGGGGGCCGCACTGAAGCTTTCTTT. This gives the protein CASSLSGGRTEAFF.

The rearrangement uses TRBV28 and TRBJ1-2; 9 nucleotides align to TRBD1. V was pared by 3 bases and J by 4 bases, with 12 bases of the junction left unmatched. The CDR3 spans 17 residues. Germline V gives CDR1 MDHEN, CDR2 SYDVKM. CDR3 sequence (DNA): TGTGCCAGCAGTTTTGGGACAGGGTGGGTTGGAGTCTATGGCTACACCTTC. It codes for CASSFGTGWVGVYGYTF.

V is TRBV4-1 and J is TRBJ1-5, with D possibly TRBD1 on 6 matching bases. From germline, CDR1 is MGHRA and CDR2 YSYEKL. There are 13 residues in the CDR3. The ends were cut back, 5 bases at V and 5 bases at J, with 10 bases in the middle. This chain's CDR3 is CASSYQGHQPQHF. Here the CDR3 DNA reads TGCGCCAGCAGCTACCAGGGGCATCAGCCCCAGCATTTT.

V and J are TRBV19 and TRBJ1-1; D is unresolved. The CDR3 consists of 11 residues. Trimming pared 7 bases from V and 4 bases from J, leaving 7 bases between. CDR1 LNHDA and CDR2 SQIVND come from the germline V gene (reference sequence). The CDR3 nucleotides read TGTGCCAGTACATCCGGCACTGAAGCTTTCTTT. This encodes CASTSGTEAFF.

This CDR3 reads CASTSGTGGQEKLFF. CDR3 nucleotides: TGTGCCAGCACCTCCGGGACAGGGGGCCAGGAAAAACTGTTTTTT. The rearrangement links TRBV28 to TRBJ1-4; 12 bases are a match to TRBD1. The length of the CDR3 is 15 residues. Germline V CDR1 and CDR2: MDHEN, SYDVKM. V lost 7 bases and J lost 8; bases outside the gene matches: 8. Using reference TRBV28 and TRBJ1-4 for the parts outside the CDR3, the full variable domain is DVKVTQSSRYLVKRTGEKVFLECVQDMDHENMFWYRQDPGLGLRLIYFSYDVKMKEKGDIPEGYSVSREKKERFSLILESASTNQTSMYLCASTSGTGGQEKLFFGSGTQLSVL.

The V and J genes are TRBV3-1 (or the pseudogene TRBV3-2) and TRBJ1-6; D is undetermined. Trimming left V 4 bases short and J 0 bases short, with 4 bases between. Germline V gene lookup returns CDR1 LGHDT and CDR2 YNNKEL (reference sequence). The CDR3 has 14 residues. The CDR3 DNA is TGTGCCAGCAGCCCCCCCTCCTATAATTCACCCCTCCACTTT. Translated, it gives CASSPPSYNSPLHF.

The chain recombines TRBV6-5 with TRBJ2-7, with 9 bases lining up with TRBD1. The CDR3 has 16 amino acids. Germline CDR1 MNHEY, CDR2 SVGAGI. After removal of 0 bases from V and 2 bases from J, the junction contained 5 bases not matched to a gene. CDR3 sequence (DNA): TGTGCCAGCAGTTACTCGTCCGGGACAGGGACCTACGAGCAGTACTTC. As protein: CASSYSSGTGTYEQYF.

This chain joins TRBV27 and TRBJ2-2; D is uncertain. V lost 3 bases and J lost 3, with 17 bases in between. The CDR3 consists of 17 residues. CDR1 and CDR2 (germline): MNHEY, SMNVEV (reference sequence). The CDR3 DNA reads as TGTGCCAGCAGTTTCTTGGGCGCTACTCAGGACACCGGGGAGCTGTTTTTT. Amino acids: CASSFLGATQDTGELFF.

The chain joins TRBV6-1 to TRBJ1-1; no firm D call. The CDR3 extends over 15 amino acids. Germline V gene data show CDR1 as MNHNS and CDR2 as SASEGT. V lost 3 bases, J lost 2 bases, and 13 bases lay in between. The CDR3 is CASSDSKALNTEAFF. The CDR3 nucleotides read TGTGCCAGCAGTGATTCGAAAGCGCTAAACACTGAAGCTTTCTTT.